The text below deals with one TCR beta chain. Its matching antigen is unknown. The data are from a study of cytomegalovirus exposure and HLA in healthy donors. General study findings and limits: That first-cohort TCR clusters tended to co-occur in the roughly 120 validation repertoires was found in a later analysis. Some TCR beta chains (around 180 of them) were listed as cytomegalovirus-associated. The classifier reportedly diagnosed cytomegalovirus status with high specificity and sensitivity.

While the first cohort had 650 to 850 subjects, the donors belonged to the separate validation cohort of over a hundred subjects. TCRdb's table, derived via immunoSEQ multiplex PCR, lists solely in-frame clones and lacks some. The sample shows 150,000 to 200,000 clones, about 90% of them seen only once. The receptor was derived from a woman aged 18-35 years in good health and CMV-seropositive. Sequencing input: PBMCs.

Here the CDR3 reads CASSQEGGRSSQFF. Here the CDR3 DNA reads TGTGCCAGCAGCCAAGAAGGCGGCCGGTCCTCGCAGTTCTTC. This chain uses TRBV14 with TRBJ2-1; D ambiguous. This CDR3 has 14 residues. Trimming took 0 bases from V and 12 from J, leaving 15 bases between them. CDR1 is SGHDN and CDR2 is FVKESK in the germline V gene.